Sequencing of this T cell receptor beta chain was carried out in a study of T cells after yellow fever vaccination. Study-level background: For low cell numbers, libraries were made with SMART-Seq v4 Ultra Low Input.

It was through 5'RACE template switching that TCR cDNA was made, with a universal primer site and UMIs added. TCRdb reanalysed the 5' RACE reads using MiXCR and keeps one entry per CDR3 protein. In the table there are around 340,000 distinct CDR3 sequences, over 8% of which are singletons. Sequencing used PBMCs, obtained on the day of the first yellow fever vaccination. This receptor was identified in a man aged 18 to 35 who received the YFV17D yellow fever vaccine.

CDR3 region: CASRATGNYGYTF. CDR3 nucleotide sequence: TGTGCCAGCAGAGCGACAGGAAACTATGGCTACACCTTC. The chain couples TRBV6-2 or TRBV6-3 to TRBJ1-2, with a tentative D call TRBD1 (6 bases). V was shortened by 6 bases and J by 2 bases, with 10 bases between the two germline ends. Germline values: CDR1 MNHEY, CDR2 SVGEGT. This CDR3 spans 13 amino acids.